These 9 T cell receptor beta chains share one sample of origin, sequenced in a study of cytomegalovirus exposure and HLA in healthy donors. Primers for the PCR totalled 60 Vbeta and 13 Jbeta. The assay was immunoSEQ multiplex PCR, and TCRdb's table has in-frame clones only and misses some. The sample holds 20,000 to 25,000 clones, around 77% seen once. Sample: PBMCs. The source is a man in his fifties or sixties in good health and CMV-seronegative.

The V gene is TRBV5-8, the J gene TRBJ1-5, with D perhaps TRBD1 (6 bases). The length of the CDR3 is 17 residues. Germline V gene lookup returns CDR1 SGHTS and CDR2 YDEGEE. V lost 6 bases, J lost 2 bases, and 21 bases lay in between. The chain's CDR3 is CASKQLTGKGGNQPQHF. CDR3 bases: TGTGCCAGCAAACAACTAACAGGGAAGGGAGGCAATCAGCCCCAGCATTTT.

The V gene is TRBV30, the J gene TRBJ2-2; 9 bases align to TRBD2. CDR1 is GTSNPN, CDR2 SVGIG, per germline (reference sequence). The CDR3 spans 13 residues. Losses at the gene ends were 3 bases for V and 4 bases for J; bases not matched to a gene: 0. CDR3 sequence (DNA): TGTGCCTGGAGGACTAGCGGCACCGGGGAGCTGTTTTTT. This sequence encodes CAWRTSGTGELFF.

This clone was seen only a few times. This rearrangement joins TRBV4-1 to TRBJ2-3; tentatively, D is TRBD2 (6 bases). Germline loops: CDR1 MGHRA, CDR2 YSYEKL. The CDR3 spans 15 residues. Trimming shortened V by 2 bases and J by 4 bases, and 13 bases separated the two germline ends. In DNA, the CDR3 is TGCGCCAGCAGCCAATCCTTCTCTAGCGCAGATACGCAGTATTTT. This translates into CASSQSFSSADTQYF.

The sample holds a few counts of this clone. This chain connects TRBV5-1 to TRBJ2-3; TRBD1 agrees at 8 bases. The germline CDR1 and CDR2 sequences are SGHRS and YFSETQ. CDR3 length equals 16 residues. The trim removed 7 bases at V and 1 base at J, leaving 11 bases unmatched. The CDR3 DNA is TGCGCCAGCCAAGCAGGAGCGACAGGGGGCACAGATACGCAGTATTTT. Protein product: CASQAGATGGTDTQYF.

This chain joins TRBV7-2 and TRBJ2-5; TRBD2 agrees at 8 bases. The CDR3 length is 14 residues. Losses at the gene ends were 7 bases for V and 2 bases for J; bases not matched to a gene: 6. In germline, CDR1 is SGHTA, CDR2 FQGNSA. The CDR3 protein is CASTRLASQETQYF. The DNA for the CDR3 is TGTGCCAGCACCAGACTAGCGTCACAAGAGACCCAGTACTTC.

The rearrangement uses TRBV7-2 and TRBJ2-5; tentative D call: TRBD1 (6 bases). Judging by the DNA end, TRBJ2-7 fits better; the J call may be wrong. From germline, CDR1 is SGHTA and CDR2 FQGNSA. The CDR3 extends over 13 amino acids. CDR3 DNA: TGTGCCAGCAGCTTGGAACAGGGCTACGAGCAGTACTTC. Encoded protein: CASSLEQGYEQYF.

This chain uses TRBV2 with TRBJ1-1; possibly TRBD1 for D (6 bases). Germline CDR1 and CDR2: SNHLY and FYNNEI. The CDR3 has 14 amino acids. V dropped 6 bases and J dropped 1 base, with 12 bases sitting between them. CDR3 residues: CASRRDNGNTEAFF. In DNA form, the CDR3 reads TGTGCCAGCAGAAGGGACAACGGGAACACTGAAGCTTTCTTT.

This clone was counted only a few times. V usage is TRBV6-6 and J usage is TRBJ1-3; 8 nucleotides align to TRBD1. The CDR3 contains 15 residues. Trimming cost V 6 bases and J 1 base; bases outside gene matches: 5. In germline, CDR1 is MNHNY, CDR2 SVGAGI (reference sequence). CDR3 nucleotide sequence: TGTGCCAGCAGCGGACAGGGAGCATCTGGAAACACCATATATTTT. Its translation: CASSGQGASGNTIYF.

V gene TRBV6-5 combines with J gene TRBJ2-7; 8 bases line up with TRBD2. CDR3 length equals 13 residues. Germline values: CDR1 MNHEY, CDR2 SVGAGI. V gave up 7 bases and J gave up 3 bases; unmatched junction bases: 5. The CDR3 nucleotides are TGTGCCAGCAACCGGGGGGGTGGCTACGAGCAGTACTTC. It is translated as CASNRGGGYEQYF.